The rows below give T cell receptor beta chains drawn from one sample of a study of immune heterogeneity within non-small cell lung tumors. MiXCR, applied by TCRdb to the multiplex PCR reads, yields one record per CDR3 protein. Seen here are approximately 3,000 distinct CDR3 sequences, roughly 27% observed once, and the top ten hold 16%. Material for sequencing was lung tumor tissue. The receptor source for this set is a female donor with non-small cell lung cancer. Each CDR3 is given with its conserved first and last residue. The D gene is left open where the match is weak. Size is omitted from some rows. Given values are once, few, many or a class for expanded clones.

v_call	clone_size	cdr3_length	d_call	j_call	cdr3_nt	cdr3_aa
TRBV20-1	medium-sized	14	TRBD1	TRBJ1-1	TGCAGTGCTGGAGGGGACAGGGGGGTCACTGAAGCTTTCTTT	CSAGGDRGVTEAFF
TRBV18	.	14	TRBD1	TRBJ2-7	TGTGCCAGCTCACCCGGGACAGCCTCCTACGAGCAGTACTTC	CASSPGTASYEQYF
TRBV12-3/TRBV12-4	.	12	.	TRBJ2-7	TGTGCCAGCAGTTTTCGTCACTACGAGCAGTACTTC	CASSFRHYEQYF
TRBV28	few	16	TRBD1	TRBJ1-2	TGTGCCAGCAGTTTACCCGGGACAGGGGTTAACTATGGCTACACCTTC	CASSLPGTGVNYGYTF
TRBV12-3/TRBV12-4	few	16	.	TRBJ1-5	TGTGCCAGCCATGAGGGGAGGACTTATAGCAATCAGCCCCAGCATTTT	CASHEGRTYSNQPQHF
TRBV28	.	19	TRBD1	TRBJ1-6	TGTGCCATCAGGAGACGCCCCGGGACAGCGAGCTCCTATAATTCACCCCTCCACTTT	CAIRRRPGTASSYNSPLHF
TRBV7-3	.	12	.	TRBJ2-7	TGTGCCAGCAGCTCGGACCAGGGCGAGCAGTACTTC	CASSSDQGEQYF
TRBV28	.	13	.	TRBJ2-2	TGTGCCACTACAAACAGGGTGACCGGGGAGCTGTCTTTT	CATTNRVTGELSF
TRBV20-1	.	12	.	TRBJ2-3	TGCAGTGCTAGAGCTATGGCGGATACGCAGTATTTT	CSARAMADTQYF
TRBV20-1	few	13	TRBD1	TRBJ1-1	TGCAGTGCCTGGGACAGGGGGTACACTGAAGCTTTCTTT	CSAWDRGYTEAFF
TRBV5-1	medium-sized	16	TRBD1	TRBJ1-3	TGCGCCAGCAGCTTGGCTACAGGGGGTACGGGAAACACCATATATTTT	CASSLATGGTGNTIYF
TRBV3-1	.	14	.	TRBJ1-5	TGTGCCAGCAGCCCCGTGGGGATAGTTCAGCCCCAGCATTTT	CASSPVGIVQPQHF
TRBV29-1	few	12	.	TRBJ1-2	TGCAGCGTCTCACTGATTAACTATGGCTACACCTTC	CSVSLINYGYTF
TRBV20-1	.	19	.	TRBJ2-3	TGCAGTGCTATCGTGGGGCAGAAACTTCCCGTAGGGCCGGCAGATACGCAGTATTTT	CSAIVGQKLPVGPADTQYF
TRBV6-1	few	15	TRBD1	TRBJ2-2	TGTGCCAGCTCTCAGTGGACAGGGAACACCGGGGAGCTGTTTTTT	CASSQWTGNTGELFF
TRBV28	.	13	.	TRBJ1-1	TGTGCCAGCAGTTTTCAAGGATGGACTGAAGCTTTCTTT	CASSFQGWTEAFF
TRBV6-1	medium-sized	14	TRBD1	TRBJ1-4	TGTGCCAGCAGAACCCGACAGGGGGAAGAAAAACTGTTTTTT	CASRTRQGEEKLFF
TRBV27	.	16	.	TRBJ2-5	TGTGCCAGCAGTCTGTCAGGGGTGCGGGGAAATGAGACCCAGTACTTC	CASSLSGVRGNETQYF
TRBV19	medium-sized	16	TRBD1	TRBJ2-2	TGTGCCAGTAGTAGGACAGGGGATACGAACACCGGGGAGCTGTTTTTT	CASSRTGDTNTGELFF
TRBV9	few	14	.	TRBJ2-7	TGTGCCAGCAGCGTAGCTCAGGGCGCCTACGAGCAGTACTTC	CASSVAQGAYEQYF
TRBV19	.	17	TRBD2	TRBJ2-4	TGTTCCAGTAGTATCGGGGGACTAGCGGGAGGAGAAAACATTCAGTACTTC	CSSSIGGLAGGENIQYF
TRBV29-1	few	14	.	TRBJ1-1	TGCAGCGTTGCCGGCTTGGGGGGTAACACTGAAGCTTTCTTT	CSVAGLGGNTEAFF
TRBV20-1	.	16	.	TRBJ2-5	TGCAGTGCTAGAGATTGGAGAGCCTCAGTAGGGGAGATCCAGTACTTC	CSARDWRASVGEIQYF
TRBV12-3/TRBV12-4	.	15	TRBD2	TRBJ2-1	TGTGCCAGCAGTCAAAGTAGCGGGATGAAGGATGAGAAGTTCTTC	CASSQSSGMKDEKFF
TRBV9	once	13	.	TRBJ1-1	TGTGCCAGCAGCGTAGATGGCAGCAGTGAAGCTTTCTTT	CASSVDGSSEAFF
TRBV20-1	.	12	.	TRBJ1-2	TGCAGTGCTAGAGATATAAACTATGGCTACACCTTC	CSARDINYGYTF
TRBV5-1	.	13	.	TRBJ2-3	TGCGCCAGCAGCTTGAGTCTCACAGATACGCAGTATTTT	CASSLSLTDTQYF
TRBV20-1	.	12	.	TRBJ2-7	TGCAGTGCGTCAACAGGGAAACACGAGCAGTACTTC	CSASTGKHEQYF
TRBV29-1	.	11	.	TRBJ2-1	TGCAGCGTGAACAGGGTCAATGAGCAGTTCTTC	CSVNRVNEQFF
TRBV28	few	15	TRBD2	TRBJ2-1	TGTGCCAGCACCCCCCCGGGACTAGCGGGCGATGAGCAGTTCTTC	CASTPPGLAGDEQFF
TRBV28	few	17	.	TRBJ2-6	TGTGCCAGCAGTTTATTTTACGGGAGCTCTGGGGCCAACGTCCTGACTTTC	CASSLFYGSSGANVLTF
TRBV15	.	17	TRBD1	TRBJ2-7	TGTGCCACCAGCACATTAGGACAGGGAGGTTCCCATTACGAGCAGTACTTC	CATSTLGQGGSHYEQYF
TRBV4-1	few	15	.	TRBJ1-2	TGCGCCAGCAGCCAGGGGGTAGGGGGTTTGGGAGGCTACACCTTC	CASSQGVGGLGGYTF
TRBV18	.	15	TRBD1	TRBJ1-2	TGTGCCAGCTCACCACAGGGACAGGGATCCGGTGGCTACACCTTC	CASSPQGQGSGGYTF
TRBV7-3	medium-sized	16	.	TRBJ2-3	TGTGCCAGCAGCTTAGGGGTAGCGGCTAGCACAGATACGCAGTATTTT	CASSLGVAASTDTQYF
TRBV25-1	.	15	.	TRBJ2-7	TGTGCCAGCAGTGAACCGGGCAAAAACTCCTACGAGCAGTACTTC	CASSEPGKNSYEQYF
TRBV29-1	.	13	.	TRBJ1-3	TGCAGCGTTCCGGGGACCTCGGGAAACACCATATATTTT	CSVPGTSGNTIYF
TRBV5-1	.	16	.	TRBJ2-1	TGCGCCAGCAGCTTGGTTGGACACATGTACGGCAATGAGCAGTTCTTC	CASSLVGHMYGNEQFF
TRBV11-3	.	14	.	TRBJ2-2	TGTGCCAGCAGCTTAAGGGGTAACAACGGGGAGCCGTTTTTT	CASSLRGNNGEPFF
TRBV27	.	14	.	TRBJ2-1	TGTGCCAGCAGTTATACGGGGCCCCACAATGAGCAGTTCTTC	CASSYTGPHNEQFF
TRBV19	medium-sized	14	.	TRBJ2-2	TGTGCCAGTAGTATTCAGGGGAGCACCGGGGAGCTGTTTTTT	CASSIQGSTGELFF
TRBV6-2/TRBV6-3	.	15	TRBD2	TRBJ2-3	TGTGCCAGCAACCTAGCGGGAGGAAGGACAGATACGCAGTATTTT	CASNLAGGRTDTQYF
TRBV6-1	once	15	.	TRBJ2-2	TGTGCCAGCAGTCCTGGGACTGCGAACACCGGGGAGCTGTTTTTT	CASSPGTANTGELFF
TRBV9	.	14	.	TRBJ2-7	TGTGCCAGCAGCCCTTCGGGGACGGGTAACGAGCAGTACTTC	CASSPSGTGNEQYF
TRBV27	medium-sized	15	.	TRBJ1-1	TGTGCCAGCAGTTTCACAGGGACCTCGGGCACTGAAGCTTTCTTT	CASSFTGTSGTEAFF
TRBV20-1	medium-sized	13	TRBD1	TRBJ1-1	TGCAGTGCTGGACAGGGGCTTAGCACTGAAGCTTTCTTT	CSAGQGLSTEAFF
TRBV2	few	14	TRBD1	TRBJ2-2	TGTGCCCGAACTGGGGACAGGGGCACCGGGGAGCTGTTTTTT	CARTGDRGTGELFF